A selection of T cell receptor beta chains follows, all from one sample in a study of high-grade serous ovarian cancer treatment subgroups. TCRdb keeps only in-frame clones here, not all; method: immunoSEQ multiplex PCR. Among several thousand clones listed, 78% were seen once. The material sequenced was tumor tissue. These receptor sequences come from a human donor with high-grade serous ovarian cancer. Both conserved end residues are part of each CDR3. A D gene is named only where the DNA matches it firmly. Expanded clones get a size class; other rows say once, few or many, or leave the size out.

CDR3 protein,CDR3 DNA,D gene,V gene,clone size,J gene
CASEAVRFETQYF,TGTGCCAGCGAGGCAGTAAGGTTCGAGACCCAGTACTTC,-,TRBV7-9,-,TRBJ2-5
CASSWDRGHTQYF,TGTGCCAGCAGCTGGGACAGGGGGCATACGCAGTATTTT,TRBD1,TRBV27,-,TRBJ2-3
CASSMGLFTGELFF,TGTGCCAGTAGTATGGGACTATTCACCGGGGAGCTGTTTTTT,TRBD2,TRBV19,-,TRBJ2-2
CASRRLASSTDTQYF,TGTGCCAGCAGGCGACTGGCATCAAGCACAGATACGCAGTATTTT,-,TRBV6-1,-,TRBJ2-3
CASSSGQVGGLAFF,TGTGCCAGCAGCTCTGGACAGGTAGGAGGTCTGGCTTTCTTT,TRBD1,TRBV5-4,-,TRBJ1-1
CASSLGGLGGQNEQFF,TGTGCCAGCAGCTTGGGGGGACTAGGGGGTCAAAATGAGCAGTTCTTC,TRBD2,TRBV5-4,-,TRBJ2-1
CASSNWGGVLNTEAFF,TGTGCCAGCAGCAATTGGGGAGGGGTTTTGAACACTGAAGCTTTCTTT,-,TRBV21-1,-,TRBJ1-1
CASSPGTNYNSPLHF,TGTGCCAGCAGTCCGGGGACAAATTATAATTCACCCCTCCACTTT,-,TRBV6-6,-,TRBJ1-6
CASSHDRGDTQYF,TGTGCCAGCAGCCACGACAGGGGTGATACGCAGTATTTT,TRBD1,TRBV27,-,TRBJ2-3
CASSISGTGGYEQYF,TGTGCCAGTAGTATTTCCGGGACAGGGGGCTACGAGCAGTACTTC,TRBD1,TRBV19,-,TRBJ2-7
CASRPWGEINYGYTF,TGTGCCAGCAGACCTTGGGGGGAGATTAACTATGGCTACACCTTC,-,TRBV16,once,TRBJ1-2
CASSPGTVSYEQYF,TGTGCCAGTAGTCCCGGGACGGTTAGCTACGAGCAGTACTTC,-,TRBV19,-,TRBJ2-7
CASSAGVVYNSPLHF,TGTGCCAGCAGCGCCGGGGTCGTTTATAATTCACCCCTCCACTTT,-,TRBV9,-,TRBJ1-6
CASSVESGTGKETQYF,TGTGCCAGCAGCGTAGAGTCCGGGACAGGGAAAGAGACCCAGTACTTC,TRBD1,TRBV9,-,TRBJ2-5
CASKSGGNQPQHF,TGTGCCAGTAAGTCGGGAGGGAATCAGCCCCAGCATTTT,-,TRBV19,-,TRBJ1-5
CASGLDTSGGVYEQYF,TGTGCTAGTGGTTTGGACACCTCAGGGGGAGTCTACGAGCAGTACTTC,TRBD1,TRBV12-5,-,TRBJ2-7
CSVGAGGFATDTQYF,TGCAGCGTGGGGGCGGGAGGATTTGCCACAGATACGCAGTATTTT,TRBD2,TRBV29-1,-,TRBJ2-3
CASSYGVAGTTDTQYF,TGTGCCAGCAGTTACGGGGTAGCGGGGACCACAGATACGCAGTATTTT,TRBD2,TRBV27,-,TRBJ2-3
CASSGRSFQETQYF,TGTGCCAGTAGCGGGCGATCCTTCCAAGAGACCCAGTACTTC,TRBD2,TRBV13,once,TRBJ2-5
CASSFSGRDYEQYF,TGTGCCAGCAGTTTTAGCGGGAGGGATTACGAGCAGTACTTC,TRBD2,TRBV28,once,TRBJ2-7
CASSPPPSGGVGEQFF,TGTGCCAGCTCACCACCCCCTAGCGGGGGGGTCGGTGAGCAGTTCTTC,TRBD2,TRBV18,-,TRBJ2-1
CASSLAGRTEAFF,TGTGCCAGCAGCTTGGCGGGGAGGACTGAAGCTTTCTTT,-,TRBV5-6,-,TRBJ1-1
CASSIETGGSYEQYF,TGTGCCAGTAGTATAGAGACAGGGGGATCCTACGAGCAGTACTTC,TRBD1,TRBV19,-,TRBJ2-7
CAIETSGSPISYEQYF,TGCGCCATCGAGACTAGCGGGAGTCCCATTTCCTACGAGCAGTACTTC,TRBD2,TRBV10-1,few,TRBJ2-7
CASSRTVGGGNQPQHF,TGTGCCAGCAGCCGAACGGTAGGAGGGGGCAATCAGCCCCAGCATTTT,-,TRBV5-4,-,TRBJ1-5
CASSLAGGLLETQYF,TGTGCCAGCAGTTTAGCGGGGGGGCTTTTGGAGACCCAGTACTTC,TRBD2,TRBV28,-,TRBJ2-5
CASSEEGVNIQYF,TGTGCCAGCAGTGAGGAAGGGGTAAACATTCAGTACTTC,-,TRBV2,-,TRBJ2-4
CASSIVTGELFF,TGTGCCAGTAGTATCGTCACCGGGGAGCTGTTTTTT,-,TRBV19,-,TRBJ2-2
CASSATSRSYNEQFF,TGTGCCAGTAGTGCGACTAGCAGGTCCTACAATGAGCAGTTCTTC,TRBD2,TRBV19,-,TRBJ2-1
CASSTGGGSNTGELFF,TGCGCCAGCAGCACTGGTGGGGGGTCGAACACCGGGGAGCTGTTTTTT,-,TRBV5-1,-,TRBJ2-2
CASSEQGDIQYF,TGCGCCAGCAGTGAGCAGGGCGACATTCAGTACTTC,-,TRBV10-2,-,TRBJ2-4
CASLLVGGTEAFF,TGTGCCAGCCTATTGGTGGGGGGCACTGAAGCTTTCTTT,-,TRBV7-2,once,TRBJ1-1